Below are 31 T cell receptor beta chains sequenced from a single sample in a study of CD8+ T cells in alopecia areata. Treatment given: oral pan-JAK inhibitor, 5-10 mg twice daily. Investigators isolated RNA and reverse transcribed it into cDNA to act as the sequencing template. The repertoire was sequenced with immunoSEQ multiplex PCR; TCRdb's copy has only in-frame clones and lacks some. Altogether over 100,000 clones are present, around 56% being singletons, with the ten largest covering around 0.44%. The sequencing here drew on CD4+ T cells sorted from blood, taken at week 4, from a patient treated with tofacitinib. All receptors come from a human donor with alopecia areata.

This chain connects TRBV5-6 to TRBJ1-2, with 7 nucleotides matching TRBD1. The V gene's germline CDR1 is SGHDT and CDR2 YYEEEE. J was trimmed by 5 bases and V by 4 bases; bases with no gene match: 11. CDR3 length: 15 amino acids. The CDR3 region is CASSDDGTAYYGYTF. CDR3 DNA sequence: TGTGCCAGCAGCGACGACGGGACAGCTTATTATGGCTACACCTTC.

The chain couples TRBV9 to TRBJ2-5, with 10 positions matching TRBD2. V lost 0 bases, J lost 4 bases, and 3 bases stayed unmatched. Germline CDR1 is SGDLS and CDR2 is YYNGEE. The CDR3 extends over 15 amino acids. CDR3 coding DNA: TGTGCCAGCAGCGTAGGCCTAGCGGGAGCAGAGACCCAGTACTTC. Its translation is CASSVGLAGAETQYF. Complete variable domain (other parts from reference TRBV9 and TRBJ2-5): DSGVTQTPKHLITATGQRVTLRCSPRSGDLSVYWYQQSLDQGLQFLIQYYNGEERAKGNILERFSAQQFPDLHSELNLSSLELGDSALYFCASSVGLAGAETQYFGPGTRLLVL.

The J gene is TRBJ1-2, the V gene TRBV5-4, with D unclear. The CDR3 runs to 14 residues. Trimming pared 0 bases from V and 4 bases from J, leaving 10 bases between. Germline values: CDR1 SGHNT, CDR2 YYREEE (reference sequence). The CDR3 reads CASSLAGVIYGYTF. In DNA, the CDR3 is TGTGCCAGCAGCTTGGCCGGAGTAATCTATGGCTACACCTTC.

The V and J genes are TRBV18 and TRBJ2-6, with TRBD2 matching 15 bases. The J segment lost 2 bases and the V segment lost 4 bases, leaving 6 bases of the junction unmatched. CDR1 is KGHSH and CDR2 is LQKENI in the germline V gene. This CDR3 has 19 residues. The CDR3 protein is CASSRTSGRGSAGANVLTF. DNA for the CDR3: TGTGCCAGCTCACGGACTAGCGGGAGGGGGTCGGCTGGGGCCAACGTCCTGACTTTC.

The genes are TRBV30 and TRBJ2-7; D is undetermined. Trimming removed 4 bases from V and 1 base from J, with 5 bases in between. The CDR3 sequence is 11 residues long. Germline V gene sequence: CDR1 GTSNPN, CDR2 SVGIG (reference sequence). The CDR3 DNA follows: TGTGCCTGGACCGGTTCCTACGAGCAGTACTTC. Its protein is CAWTGSYEQYF.

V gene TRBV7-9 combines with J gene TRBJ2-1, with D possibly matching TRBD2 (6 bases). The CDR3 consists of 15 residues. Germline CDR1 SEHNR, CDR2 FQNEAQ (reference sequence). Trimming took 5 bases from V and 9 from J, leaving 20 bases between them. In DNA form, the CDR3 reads TGTGCCAGCAGCCCCCTCCCGGACACGCGGGGTGAGCAGTTCTTC. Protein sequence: CASSPLPDTRGEQFF.

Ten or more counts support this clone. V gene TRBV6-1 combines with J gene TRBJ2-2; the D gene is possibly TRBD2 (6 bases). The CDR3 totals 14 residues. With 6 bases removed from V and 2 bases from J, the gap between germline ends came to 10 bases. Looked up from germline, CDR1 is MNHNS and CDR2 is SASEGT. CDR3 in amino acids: CASRSGPNTGELFF. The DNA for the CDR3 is TGTGCCAGCAGGAGCGGGCCCAACACCGGGGAGCTGTTTTTT.

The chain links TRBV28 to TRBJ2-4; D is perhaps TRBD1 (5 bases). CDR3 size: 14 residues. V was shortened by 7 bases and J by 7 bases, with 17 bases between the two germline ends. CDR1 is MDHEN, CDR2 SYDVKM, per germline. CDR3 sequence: CASTLERGGNIQYF. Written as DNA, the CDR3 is TGTGCCAGCACTCTAGAAAGGGGCGGTAACATTCAGTACTTC.

The DNA for the CDR3 is TGTGCCAGCAGCTTGGGGCTATTGGATACGCAGTATTTT. Translating it yields CASSLGLLDTQYF. This chain links TRBV7-3 with TRBJ2-3; TRBD1 might be the D (5 bases). Germline V CDR1 and CDR2: SGHTA, FQGTGA. Between the trimmed V and J ends, which lost 3 bases and 6 bases, there was a span of 10 bases. The CDR3 contains 13 residues. Filled out from reference TRBV7-3 and TRBJ2-3, the complete variable domain reads GAGVSQTPSNKVTEKGKYVELRCDPISGHTALYWYRQSLGQGPEFLIYFQGTGAADDSGLPNDRFFAVRPEGSVSTLKIQRTERGDSAVYLCASSLGLLDTQYFGPGTRLTVL.

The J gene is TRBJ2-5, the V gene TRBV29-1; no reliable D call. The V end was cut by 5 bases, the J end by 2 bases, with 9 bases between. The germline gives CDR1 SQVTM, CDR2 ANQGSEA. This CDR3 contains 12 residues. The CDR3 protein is CSVRRLQETQYF. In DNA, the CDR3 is TGCAGCGTTAGGCGGCTTCAAGAGACCCAGTACTTC.

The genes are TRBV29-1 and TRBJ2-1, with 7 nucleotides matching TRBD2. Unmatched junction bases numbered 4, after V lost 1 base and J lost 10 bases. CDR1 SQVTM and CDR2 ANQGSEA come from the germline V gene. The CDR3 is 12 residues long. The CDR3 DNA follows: TGCAGCGTTGAAGGACTAGCAAGGGAGCAGTTCTTC. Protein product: CSVEGLAREQFF.

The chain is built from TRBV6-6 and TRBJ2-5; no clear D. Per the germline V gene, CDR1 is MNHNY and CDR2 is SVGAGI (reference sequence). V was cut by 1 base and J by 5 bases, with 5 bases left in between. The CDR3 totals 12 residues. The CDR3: CASSYFGETQYF. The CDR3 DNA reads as TGTGCCAGCAGTTACTTTGGGGAGACCCAGTACTTC.

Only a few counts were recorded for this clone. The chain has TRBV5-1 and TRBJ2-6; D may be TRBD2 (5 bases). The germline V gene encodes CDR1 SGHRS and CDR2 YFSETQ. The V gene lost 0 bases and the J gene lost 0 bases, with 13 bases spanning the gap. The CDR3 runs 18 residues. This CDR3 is CASSLVGSASSGANVLTF. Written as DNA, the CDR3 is TGCGCCAGCAGCTTGGTTGGGAGCGCAAGCTCTGGGGCCAACGTCCTGACTTTC.

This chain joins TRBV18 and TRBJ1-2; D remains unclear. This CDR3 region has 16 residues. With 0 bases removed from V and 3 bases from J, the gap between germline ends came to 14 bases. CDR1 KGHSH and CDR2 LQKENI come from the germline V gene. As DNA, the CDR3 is TGTGCCAGCTCACCACCGGGCCGGGCCCAAGACTATGGCTACACCTTC. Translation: CASSPPGRAQDYGYTF.

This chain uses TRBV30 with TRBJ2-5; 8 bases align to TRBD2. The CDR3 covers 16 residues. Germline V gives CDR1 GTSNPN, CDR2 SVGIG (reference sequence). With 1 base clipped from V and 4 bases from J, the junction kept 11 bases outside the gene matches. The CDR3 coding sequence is TGTGCCTGGAGTGCCATCTTAGCGGGATTGAGAGAGACCCAGTACTTC. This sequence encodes CAWSAILAGLRETQYF. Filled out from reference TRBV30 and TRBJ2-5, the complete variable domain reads SQTIHQWPATLVQPVGSPLSLECTVEGTSNPNLYWYRQAAGRGLQLLFYSVGIGQISSEVPQNLSASRPQDRQFILSSKKLLLSDSGFYLCAWSAILAGLRETQYFGPGTRLLVL.

DNA for the CDR3: TGTGCCTGGGATTCCTTAAAGGGAGACACCATATATTTT. It yields the protein CAWDSLKGDTIYF. The chain uses TRBV30 and TRBJ1-3; D is undetermined. The CDR3 sequence is 13 residues long. CDR1 is GTSNPN and CDR2 is SVGIG in the germline V gene (reference sequence). With 5 bases removed from V and 8 bases from J, the gap between germline ends came to 16 bases.

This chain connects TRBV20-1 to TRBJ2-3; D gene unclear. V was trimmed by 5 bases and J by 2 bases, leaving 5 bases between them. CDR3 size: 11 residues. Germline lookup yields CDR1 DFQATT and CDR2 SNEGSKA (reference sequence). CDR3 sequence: CSAYLTDTQYF. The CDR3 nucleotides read TGCAGTGCTTACCTCACAGATACGCAGTATTTT.

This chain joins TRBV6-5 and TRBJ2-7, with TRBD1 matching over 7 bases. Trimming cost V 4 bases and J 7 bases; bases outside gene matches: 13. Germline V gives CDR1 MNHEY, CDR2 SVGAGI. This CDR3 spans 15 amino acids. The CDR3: CASSSPRTGRGEQYF. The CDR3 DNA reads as TGTGCCAGCAGTTCTCCCAGGACAGGACGGGGAGAGCAGTACTTC.

The CDR3 DNA sequence: TGTGCCTGGACTCCGAGAGCTAGACAGGGGGCCATGAATCCCTACGAGCAGTACTTC. Protein sequence: CAWTPRARQGAMNPYEQYF. This chain joins TRBV30 and TRBJ2-7, with 10 bases that match TRBD1. The V gene's germline CDR1 is GTSNPN and CDR2 SVGIG (reference sequence). The CDR3 covers 19 residues. V shed 4 bases, J shed 2 bases, and the junction held 20 bases outside the gene matches. The full variable domain, rest sourced from reference TRBV30 and TRBJ2-7, is SQTIHQWPATLVQPVGSPLSLECTVEGTSNPNLYWYRQAAGRGLQLLFYSVGIGQISSEVPQNLSASRPQDRQFILSSKKLLLSDSGFYLCAWTPRARQGAMNPYEQYFGPGTRLTVT.

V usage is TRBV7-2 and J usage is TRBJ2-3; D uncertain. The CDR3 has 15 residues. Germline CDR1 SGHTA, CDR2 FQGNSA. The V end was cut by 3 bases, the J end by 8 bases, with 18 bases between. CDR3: CASSLVRAGLGTQYF. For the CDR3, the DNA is TGTGCCAGCAGCTTGGTCCGCGCTGGGTTAGGTACGCAGTATTTT.

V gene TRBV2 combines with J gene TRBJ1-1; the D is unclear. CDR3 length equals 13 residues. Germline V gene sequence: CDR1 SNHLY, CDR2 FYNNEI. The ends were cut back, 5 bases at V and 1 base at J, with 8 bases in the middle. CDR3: CASSPLGNTEAFF. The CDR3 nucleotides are TGTGCCAGCAGTCCCTTGGGGAACACTGAAGCTTTCTTT.

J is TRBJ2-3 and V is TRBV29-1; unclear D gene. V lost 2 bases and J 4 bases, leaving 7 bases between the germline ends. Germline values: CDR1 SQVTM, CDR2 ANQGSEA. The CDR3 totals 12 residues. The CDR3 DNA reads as TGCAGCGTTGAAAGTGGGGCAGATACGCAGTATTTT. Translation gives CSVESGADTQYF.

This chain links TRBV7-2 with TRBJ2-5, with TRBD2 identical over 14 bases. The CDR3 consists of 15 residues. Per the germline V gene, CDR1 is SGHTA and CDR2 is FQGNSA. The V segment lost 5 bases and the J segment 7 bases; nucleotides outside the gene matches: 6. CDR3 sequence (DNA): TGTGCCAGCAGCCCTGGACTAGCGGGAGGAACGACCCAGTACTTC. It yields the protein CASSPGLAGGTTQYF.

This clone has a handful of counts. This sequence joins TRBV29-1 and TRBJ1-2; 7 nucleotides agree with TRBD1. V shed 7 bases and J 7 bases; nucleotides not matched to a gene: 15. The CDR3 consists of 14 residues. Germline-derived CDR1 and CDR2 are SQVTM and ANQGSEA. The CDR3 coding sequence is TGCAGCGCATACCAGGGGGAAGTTTACTCTGGCTACACCTTC. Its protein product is CSAYQGEVYSGYTF. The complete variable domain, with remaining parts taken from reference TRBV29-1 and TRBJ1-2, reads SAVISQKPSRDICQRGTSLTIQCQVDSQVTMMFWYRQQPGQSLTLIATANQGSEATYESGFVIDKFPISRPNLTFSTLTVSNMSPEDSSIYLCSAYQGEVYSGYTFGSGTRLTVV.

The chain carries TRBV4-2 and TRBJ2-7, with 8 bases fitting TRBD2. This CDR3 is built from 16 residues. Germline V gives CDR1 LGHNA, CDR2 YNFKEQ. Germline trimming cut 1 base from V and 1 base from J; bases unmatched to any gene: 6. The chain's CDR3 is CASSQGGGGPSYEQYF. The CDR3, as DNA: TGTGCCAGCAGCCAAGGGGGCGGGGGGCCTTCCTACGAGCAGTACTTC.

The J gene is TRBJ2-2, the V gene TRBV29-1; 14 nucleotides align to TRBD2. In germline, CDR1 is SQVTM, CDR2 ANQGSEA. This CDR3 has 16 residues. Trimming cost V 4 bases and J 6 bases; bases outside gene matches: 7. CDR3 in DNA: TGCAGCGTTGGGGGACTAGCGGGAGTGAGGGCCGGGGAGCTGTTTTTT. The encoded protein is CSVGGLAGVRAGELFF.

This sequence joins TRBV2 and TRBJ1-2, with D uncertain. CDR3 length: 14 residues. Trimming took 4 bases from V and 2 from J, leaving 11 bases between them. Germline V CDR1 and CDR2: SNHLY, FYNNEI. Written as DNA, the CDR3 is TGTGCCAGCAGTGGGGAGGGCCTCAACTATGGCTACACCTTC. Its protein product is CASSGEGLNYGYTF.

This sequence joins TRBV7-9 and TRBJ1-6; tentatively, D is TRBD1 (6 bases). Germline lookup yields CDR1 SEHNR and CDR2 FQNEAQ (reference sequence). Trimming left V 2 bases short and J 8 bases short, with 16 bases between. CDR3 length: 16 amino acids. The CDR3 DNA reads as TGTGCCAGCAGCTTATGGCGGGGGCCATCGCATTCACCCCTCCACTTT. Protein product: CASSLWRGPSHSPLHF.

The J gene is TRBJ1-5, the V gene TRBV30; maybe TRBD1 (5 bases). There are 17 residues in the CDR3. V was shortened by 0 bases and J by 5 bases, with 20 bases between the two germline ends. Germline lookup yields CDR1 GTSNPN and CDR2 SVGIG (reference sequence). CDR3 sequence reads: CAWSVQVGVRGHQPQHF. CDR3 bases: TGTGCCTGGAGTGTACAAGTGGGGGTCCGGGGTCATCAGCCCCAGCATTTT.

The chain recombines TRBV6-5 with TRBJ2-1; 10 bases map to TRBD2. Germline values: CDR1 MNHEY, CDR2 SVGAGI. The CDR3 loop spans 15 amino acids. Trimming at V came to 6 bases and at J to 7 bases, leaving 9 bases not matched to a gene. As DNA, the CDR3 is TGTGCCAGCAGCCCCGCAAGCGGGGGGGCAAATGAGCAGTTCTTC. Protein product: CASSPASGGANEQFF.

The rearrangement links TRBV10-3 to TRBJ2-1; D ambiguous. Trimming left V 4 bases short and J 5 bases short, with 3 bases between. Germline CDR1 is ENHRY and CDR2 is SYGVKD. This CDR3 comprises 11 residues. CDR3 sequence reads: CAISANNEQFF. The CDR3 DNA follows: TGTGCCATCAGTGCTAACAATGAGCAGTTCTTC.